The 31 T cell receptor beta chains in this list originate from one sample, sequenced in a study of T cell responses to AZD1222 COVID-19 vaccine. Assay: immunoSEQ multiplex PCR; the TCRdb copy retains only in-frame clones and omits some. The sample gives some 190,000 clones, 75% to 90% of which show up once; 6.9% is in the top ten. The sequenced sample was peripheral blood, obtained on day 0 of AZD1222 vaccination. The receptor source for this set is an adult in good health.

The V gene is TRBV4-2, the J gene TRBJ2-1; 10 positions agree with TRBD2. The V gene's germline CDR1 is LGHNA and CDR2 YNFKEQ. The V and J ends lost 0 bases and 6 bases, in that order; junction bases with no gene match: 11. The CDR3 loop spans 18 amino acids. The CDR3 bases are TGTGCCAGCAGCCAAGATGAGGGACTAGCGACTCCCTGCAATGAGCAGTTCTTC. This codes for CASSQDEGLATPCNEQFF.

V is TRBV29-1 and J is TRBJ1-5; the D is unclear. The ends were cut back, 4 bases at V and 3 bases at J, with 7 bases in the middle. CDR3 size: 12 residues. The germline V gene has CDR1 SQVTM and CDR2 ANQGSEA. The DNA for the CDR3 is TGCAGCGTTGGCAGCAACAATCAGCCCCAGCATTTT. Encoded protein: CSVGSNNQPQHF. The full variable domain, its missing parts supplied by reference TRBV29-1 and TRBJ1-5, is SAVISQKPSRDICQRGTSLTIQCQVDSQVTMMFWYRQQPGQSLTLIATANQGSEATYESGFVIDKFPISRPNLTFSTLTVSNMSPEDSSIYLCSVGSNNQPQHFGDGTRLSIL.

This clone was seen more than once but under ten times. The V and J genes are TRBV6-5 and TRBJ2-1; 11 bases fit TRBD2. Germline assignment: CDR1 MNHEY and CDR2 SVGAGI. The CDR3 extends over 15 amino acids. Trimming took 5 bases from V and 7 from J; bases not matched to a gene: 7. CDR3 DNA sequence: TGTGCCAGCAGTAATCTAGCGGGGGGTCAGAATGAGCAGTTCTTC. Translating gives CASSNLAGGQNEQFF.

J is TRBJ2-7 and V is TRBV3-1 (or the pseudogene TRBV3-2); D is ambiguous. Germline lookup yields CDR1 LGHDT and CDR2 YNNKEL (reference sequence). This CDR3 is 17 amino acids long. V dropped 2 bases and J dropped 5 bases, with 22 bases sitting between them. This chain's CDR3 is CASSQSSSYRWLDEQYF. The CDR3 DNA sequence: TGTGCCAGCAGCCAAAGTAGTAGTTATCGATGGTTGGACGAGCAGTACTTC.

V usage is TRBV12-3 or TRBV12-4 and J usage is TRBJ2-7; no firm D call. This CDR3 comprises 12 residues. Trimming left V 6 bases short and J 4 bases short, with 10 bases between. CDR3 DNA: TGTGCCAGCAGCCTCTCCCCTTACGAGCAGTACTTC. This encodes CASSLSPYEQYF.

The chain combines TRBV6-5 with TRBJ1-2; D uncertain. The CDR3 is made up of 13 amino acids. Germline loops: CDR1 MNHEY, CDR2 SVGAGI. V was trimmed by 0 bases and J by 7 bases, leaving 9 bases between them. In nucleotides, the CDR3 is TGTGCCAGCAGTTACTCCGATGGCGGTGGCTACACCTTC. Residues: CASSYSDGGGYTF.

V is TRBV6-5 and J is TRBJ2-7, with a weak D call TRBD1 (6 bases). CDR3 length: 13 residues. V was cut by 7 bases and J by 4 bases, with 14 bases left in between. CDR1 MNHEY and CDR2 SVGAGI come from the germline V gene. CDR3 nucleotides: TGTGCCAGCACCCGGACAGATTTGTACGAGCAGTACTTC. Translated: CASTRTDLYEQYF.

CDR3 nucleotides: TGCGCCAGCAGCCAACCTGGACAGTCCTACGAGCAGTACTTC. Translation gives CASSQPGQSYEQYF. This rearrangement joins TRBV4-1 to TRBJ2-7; a possible D gene is TRBD1 (6 bases). The V gene's germline CDR1 is MGHRA and CDR2 YSYEKL. V lost 2 bases and J 1 base, leaving 9 bases between the germline ends. This CDR3 is 14 amino acids long.

The chain recombines TRBV6-1 with TRBJ1-4; no clear D. Trimming took off 1 base at V and 5 bases at J, with 11 bases between the two ends. The CDR3 has 15 amino acids. From germline, CDR1 is MNHNS and CDR2 SASEGT. CDR3 sequence reads: CASSEVLGLNEKLFF. The CDR3 DNA reads as TGTGCCAGCAGTGAAGTGCTGGGATTGAATGAAAAACTGTTTTTT.

This clone has only a few counts. This chain links TRBV25-1 with TRBJ1-1; TRBD1 matches 10 bases. V shed 4 bases and J 3 bases; nucleotides not matched to a gene: 11. The V gene's germline CDR1 is MGHDK and CDR2 SYGVNS. This CDR3 is 17 amino acids long. The CDR3 spells CASSGGQGDVGYTEAFF. The CDR3 nucleotides are TGTGCCAGCAGTGGAGGACAGGGGGACGTTGGTTACACTGAAGCTTTCTTT. The whole variable domain, filled in from reference TRBV25-1 and TRBJ1-1, reads EADIYQTPRYLVIGTGKKITLECSQTMGHDKMYWYQQDPGMELHLIHYSYGVNSTEKGDLSSESTVSRIRTEHFPLTLESARPSHTSQYLCASSGGQGDVGYTEAFFGQGTRLTVV.

This chain joins TRBV10-1 and TRBJ2-7; TRBD1 is a possible D gene (6 bases). Germline CDR1 is WNHNN and CDR2 is SYGVQD (reference sequence). The V gene lost 6 bases and the J gene lost 12 bases, with 15 bases spanning the gap. CDR3 length: 11 amino acids. CDR3 DNA sequence: TGCGCCAGCAGAGAGAACAGGGCACTGTACGTC. Translating it yields CASRENRALYV.

V usage is TRBV18 and J usage is TRBJ1-2; TRBD1 matches at 7 bases. Germline trimming cut 2 bases from V and 10 bases from J; bases unmatched to any gene: 13. CDR1 and CDR2 from the germline V gene are KGHSH and LQKENI. This CDR3 has 15 residues. The CDR3 sequence is CASSPEYRDSDPYTF. CDR3 DNA: TGTGCCAGCTCACCAGAATACCGGGACAGCGACCCCTACACCTTC. The whole variable domain, remainder taken from reference TRBV18 and TRBJ1-2, is NAGVMQNPRHLVRRRGQEARLRCSPMKGHSHVYWYRQLPEEGLKFMVYLQKENIIDESGMPKERFSAEFPKEGPSILRIQQVVRGDSAAYFCASSPEYRDSDPYTFGSGTRLTVV.

The chain employs TRBV30 and TRBJ1-3; the D is unclear. The CDR3 extends over 12 amino acids. Germline CDR1 reads GTSNPN; CDR2 reads SVGIG (reference sequence). V was shortened by 6 bases and J by 4 bases, with 10 bases between the two germline ends. CDR3 in amino acids: CACRLSGNTIYF. CDR3 in DNA: TGTGCCTGCCGGCTGTCGGGAAACACCATATATTTT.

This chain uses TRBV15 with TRBJ1-5; perhaps TRBD1 as D (5 bases). V lost 0 bases and J lost 5, with 11 bases in between. Per the germline V gene, CDR1 is LNHNV and CDR2 is YYDKDF (reference sequence). CDR3 length: 15 amino acids. CDR3 DNA sequence: TGTGCCACCAGCAGAGAAGTCACAGGTTATCAGCCCCAGCATTTT. Protein: CATSREVTGYQPQHF.

The chain has TRBV3-1 (or the pseudogene TRBV3-2) and TRBJ2-1; tentatively, D is TRBD2 (7 bases). V lost 3 bases, J lost 7 bases, and 10 bases lay in between. Germline V gives CDR1 LGHDT, CDR2 YNNKEL (reference sequence). The CDR3 extends over 13 amino acids. The CDR3 bases are TGTGCCAGCAGCCATAGGGGGGGGAATGAGCAGTTCTTC. This codes for CASSHRGGNEQFF.

This clone has just one count. This chain uses TRBV9 with TRBJ2-3; 8 nucleotides line up with TRBD1. Per the germline V gene, CDR1 is SGDLS and CDR2 is YYNGEE. CDR3 length: 16 residues. V dropped 0 bases and J dropped 2; count of bases not matched to a gene: 5. CDR3 nucleotides: TGTGCCAGCAGCGTAGTCTTGGACAGGGCCACAGATACGCAGTATTTT. This sequence encodes CASSVVLDRATDTQYF. Complete variable domain (other parts from reference TRBV9 and TRBJ2-3): DSGVTQTPKHLITATGQRVTLRCSPRSGDLSVYWYQQSLDQGLQFLIQYYNGEERAKGNILERFSAQQFPDLHSELNLSSLELGDSALYFCASSVVLDRATDTQYFGPGTRLTVL.

Only one count was recorded for this clone. The chain employs TRBV6-5 and TRBJ2-2; D remains unclear. In germline, CDR1 is MNHEY, CDR2 SVGAGI. This CDR3 region has 15 residues. The V end lost 2 bases, the J end lost 1 base, and 8 bases lay between the germline ends. This CDR3 is CASSYHQRNTGELFF. In nucleotides, the CDR3 is TGTGCCAGCAGTTACCACCAGCGGAACACCGGGGAGCTGTTTTTT.

The genes are TRBV7-6 and TRBJ1-1, with 7 nucleotides matching TRBD1. Trimming cost V 5 bases and J 3 bases; bases outside gene matches: 9. Germline assignment: CDR1 SGHVS and CDR2 FNYEAQ. The length of the CDR3 is 15 residues. CDR3 residues: CASSPLDREDTEAFF. In DNA form, the CDR3 reads TGTGCCAGCAGCCCGCTCGACAGGGAGGACACTGAAGCTTTCTTT.

Concerning this clone itself: The sample holds other DNA sequences that translate to the same CDR3. The J gene is TRBJ2-3, the V gene TRBV7-2, with TRBD1 as a possible D gene (6 bases). V lost 2 bases to trimming and J lost 6 bases, with 9 bases between them. Germline assignment: CDR1 SGHTA and CDR2 FQGNSA. The CDR3 is 13 residues long. The chain's CDR3 is CASSLKRGDTQYF. As DNA, the CDR3 is TGTGCCAGCAGCTTAAAAAGGGGGGATACGCAGTATTTT.

This sequence joins TRBV7-2 and TRBJ1-5; TRBD1 matches 10 bases. CDR1 and CDR2 from the germline V gene are SGHTA and FQGNSA. J gave up 11 bases and V 1 base, and 8 bases lay outside the gene matches. The CDR3 has 15 amino acids. This CDR3 reads CASSLVAGQGEAQHF. In DNA form, the CDR3 reads TGTGCCAGCAGCTTAGTGGCAGGACAGGGGGAGGCCCAGCATTTT.

This chain uses TRBV5-4 with TRBJ2-7; 7 positions agree with TRBD2. Germline V lookup: CDR1 SGHNT, CDR2 YYREEE (reference sequence). J lost 0 bases, V lost 0 bases, and 0 bases had no gene match. The CDR3 is made up of 14 amino acids. DNA of the CDR3: TGTGCCAGCAGCTTGGCGGGGGGCTCCTACGAGCAGTACGTC. Residues: CASSLAGGSYEQYV.

The chain joins TRBV6-1 to TRBJ1-5; D call uncertain. The germline V and J ends were trimmed by 4 bases and 0 bases, with 10 bases remaining between them. The CDR3 loop spans 15 amino acids. Per the germline V gene, CDR1 is MNHNS and CDR2 is SASEGT. CDR3 DNA: TGTGCCAGCAGTGCAGCGATCAGTAGCAATCAGCCCCAGCATTTT. This encodes CASSAAISSNQPQHF.

J is TRBJ2-5 and V is TRBV7-3, with 10 bases lining up with TRBD2. The CDR3 spans 14 residues. CDR1 is SGHTA, CDR2 FQGTGA, per germline. The V segment lost 1 base and the J segment 12 bases; nucleotides outside the gene matches: 8. The CDR3 here is CASSLNGLAAMKYF. In DNA form, the CDR3 reads TGTGCCAGCAGCTTAAATGGACTAGCGGCGATGAAGTACTTC.

In its sample, this clone was seen a few times. The chain employs TRBV4-1 and TRBJ2-7, with 15 bases lining up with TRBD2. Per the germline V gene, CDR1 is MGHRA and CDR2 is YSYEKL. V shed 3 bases and J 4 bases; nucleotides not matched to a gene: 1. CDR3 length: 15 amino acids. CDR3 amino acids: CASSHGLAGGYEQYV. The CDR3 bases are TGCGCCAGCAGCCACGGACTAGCGGGGGGGTACGAGCAGTACGTC.

The rearrangement links TRBV5-6 to TRBJ1-5; D uncertain. Trimming stripped 0 bases from V and 4 bases from J, with 11 bases between. From germline, CDR1 is SGHDT and CDR2 YYEEEE. This CDR3 is built from 15 residues. DNA of the CDR3: TGTGCCAGCAGCTTGGGCCTAGCCCTAAATCAGCCCCAGCATTTT. This sequence encodes CASSLGLALNQPQHF. Complete variable domain (other parts from reference TRBV5-6 and TRBJ1-5): DAGVTQSPTHLIKTRGQQVTLRCSPKSGHDTVSWYQQALGQGPQFIFQYYEEEERQRGNFPDRFSGHQFPNYSSELNVNALLLGDSALYLCASSLGLALNQPQHFGDGTRLSIL.

The rearrangement joins TRBV7-6 to TRBJ2-5; no clear D gene. Trimming took 0 bases from V and 2 from J, leaving 10 bases between them. Germline CDR1 is SGHVS and CDR2 is FNYEAQ. The CDR3 totals 15 residues. CDR3 sequence: CASSLAIRNQETQYF. Written as DNA, the CDR3 is TGTGCCAGCAGCTTAGCGATCAGGAATCAAGAGACCCAGTACTTC.

The genes are TRBV24-1 and TRBJ2-2, with 13 bases lining up with TRBD2. The CDR3 has 18 residues. From germline, CDR1 is KGHDR and CDR2 SFDVKD. Unmatched junction bases numbered 10, after V lost 6 bases and J lost 4 bases. The CDR3 coding sequence is TGTGCCACCAGTTGCACTAGCGGGGGGGTTGGTTGCACCGGGGAGCTGTTTTTT. The encoded protein is CATSCTSGGVGCTGELFF.

This chain joins TRBV6-5 and TRBJ2-3; TRBD1 aligns across 8 bases. The V and J ends lost 8 bases and 3 bases, in that order; junction bases with no gene match: 10. Germline V gene sequence: CDR1 MNHEY, CDR2 SVGAGI. CDR3 length: 15 residues. The CDR3 reads CASGLQGAGTDTQYF. Here the CDR3 DNA reads TGTGCCAGCGGTTTGCAGGGGGCGGGAACAGATACGCAGTATTTT.

The CDR3 protein is CASSPGQGGTEAFF. The CDR3 DNA reads as TGTGCCAGCAGCCCCGGACAGGGCGGCACTGAAGCTTTCTTT. The rearrangement joins TRBV3-1 (or the pseudogene TRBV3-2) to TRBJ1-1; the match to TRBD1 covers 8 bases. Germline V gene sequence: CDR1 LGHDT, CDR2 YNNKEL (reference sequence). CDR3 size: 14 residues. The V segment lost 4 bases and the J segment 4 bases; nucleotides outside the gene matches: 5.

The count of this clone is one. The chain joins TRBV27 to TRBJ1-5, with TRBD1 matching over 8 bases. CDR1 is MNHEY and CDR2 is SMNVEV in the germline V gene (reference sequence). CDR3 size: 14 residues. V was clipped by 8 bases and J by 3 bases; unmatched bases: 6. The CDR3 loop is CASGDRGLNQPQHF. CDR3 in DNA: TGTGCCAGCGGCGACAGGGGACTCAATCAGCCCCAGCATTTT.

This chain joins TRBV7-2 and TRBJ2-7; 7 nucleotides agree with TRBD2. Per the germline V gene, CDR1 is SGHTA and CDR2 is FQGNSA. The CDR3 is 16 amino acids. V shed 1 base and J 2 bases; nucleotides not matched to a gene: 8. Here the CDR3 reads CASSLVGAGRTYEQYF. The CDR3 nucleotides are TGTGCCAGCAGCTTAGTCGGAGCGGGGCGCACCTACGAGCAGTACTTC.